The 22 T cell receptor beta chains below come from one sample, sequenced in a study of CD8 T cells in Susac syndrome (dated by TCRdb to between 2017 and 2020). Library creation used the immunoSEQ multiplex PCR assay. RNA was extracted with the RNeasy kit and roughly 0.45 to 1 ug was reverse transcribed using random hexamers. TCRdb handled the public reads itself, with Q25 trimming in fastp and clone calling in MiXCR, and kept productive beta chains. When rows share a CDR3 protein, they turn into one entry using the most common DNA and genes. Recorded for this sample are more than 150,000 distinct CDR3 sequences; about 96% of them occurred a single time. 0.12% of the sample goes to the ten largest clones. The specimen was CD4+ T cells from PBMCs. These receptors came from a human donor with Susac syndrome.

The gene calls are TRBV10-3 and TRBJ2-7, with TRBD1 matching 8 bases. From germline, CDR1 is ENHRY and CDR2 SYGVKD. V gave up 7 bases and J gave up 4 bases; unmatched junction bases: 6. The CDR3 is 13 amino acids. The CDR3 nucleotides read TGTGCCATCATGGGGCAGGGGGCGTACGAGCAGTACTTC. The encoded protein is CAIMGQGAYEQYF.

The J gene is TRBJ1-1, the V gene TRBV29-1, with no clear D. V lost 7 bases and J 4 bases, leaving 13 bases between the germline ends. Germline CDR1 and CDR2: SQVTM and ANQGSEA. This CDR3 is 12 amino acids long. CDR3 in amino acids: CSAGGPLTEAFF. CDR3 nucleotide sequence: TGCAGCGCTGGAGGTCCCCTCACTGAAGCTTTCTTT.

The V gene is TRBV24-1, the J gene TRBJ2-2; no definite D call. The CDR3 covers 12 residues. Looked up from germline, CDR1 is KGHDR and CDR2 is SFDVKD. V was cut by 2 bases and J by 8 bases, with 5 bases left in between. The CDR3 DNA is TGTGCCACCAGTGATTACGGGGGGGAGCTGTTTTTT. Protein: CATSDYGGELFF.

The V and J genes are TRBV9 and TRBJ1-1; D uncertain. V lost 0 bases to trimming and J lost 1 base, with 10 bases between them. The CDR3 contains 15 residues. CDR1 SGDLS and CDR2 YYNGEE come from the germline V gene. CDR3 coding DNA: TGTGCCAGCAGCGTAGACACGGCCGCGAACACTGAAGCTTTCTTT. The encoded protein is CASSVDTAANTEAFF. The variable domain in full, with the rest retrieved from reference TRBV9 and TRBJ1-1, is DSGVTQTPKHLITATGQRVTLRCSPRSGDLSVYWYQQSLDQGLQFLIQYYNGEERAKGNILERFSAQQFPDLHSELNLSSLELGDSALYFCASSVDTAANTEAFFGQGTRLTVV.

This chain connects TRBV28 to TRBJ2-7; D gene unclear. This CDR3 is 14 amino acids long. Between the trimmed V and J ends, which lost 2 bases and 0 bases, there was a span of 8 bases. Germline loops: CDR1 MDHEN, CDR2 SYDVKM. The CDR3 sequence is CASSLQATSYEQYV. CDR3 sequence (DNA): TGTGCCAGCAGTTTACAGGCTACCTCCTACGAGCAGTACGTC.

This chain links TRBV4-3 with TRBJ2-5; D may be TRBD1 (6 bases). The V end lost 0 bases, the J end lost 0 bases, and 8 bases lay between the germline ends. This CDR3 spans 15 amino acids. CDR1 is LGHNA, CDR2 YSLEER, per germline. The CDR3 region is CASSQDWTDQETQYF. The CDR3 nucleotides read TGCGCCAGCAGCCAAGATTGGACAGACCAAGAGACCCAGTACTTC.

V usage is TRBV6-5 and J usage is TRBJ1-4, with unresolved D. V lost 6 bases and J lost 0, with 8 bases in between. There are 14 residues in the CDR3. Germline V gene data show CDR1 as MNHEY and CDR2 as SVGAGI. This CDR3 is CASSTVPTNEKLFF. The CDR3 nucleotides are TGTGCCAGCAGCACAGTTCCAACTAATGAAAAACTGTTTTTT.

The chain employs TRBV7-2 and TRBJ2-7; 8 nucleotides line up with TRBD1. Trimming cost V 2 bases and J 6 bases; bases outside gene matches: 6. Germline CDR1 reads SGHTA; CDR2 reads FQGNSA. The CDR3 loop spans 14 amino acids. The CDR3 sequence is CASSLQGQASEQYF. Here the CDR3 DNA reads TGTGCCAGCAGCTTACAGGGACAGGCCTCCGAGCAGTACTTC.

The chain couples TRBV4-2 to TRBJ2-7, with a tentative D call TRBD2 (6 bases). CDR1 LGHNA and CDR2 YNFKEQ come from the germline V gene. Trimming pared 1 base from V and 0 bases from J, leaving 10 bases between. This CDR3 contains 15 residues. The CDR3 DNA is TGTGCCAGCAGCCAAGGAGGCGGGGCCTCCTACGAGCAGTACTTC. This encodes CASSQGGGASYEQYF.

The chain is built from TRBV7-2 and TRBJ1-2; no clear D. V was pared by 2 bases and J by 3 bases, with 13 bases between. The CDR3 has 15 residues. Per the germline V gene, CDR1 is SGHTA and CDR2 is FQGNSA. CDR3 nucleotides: TGTGCCAGCAGCTTAACGTTTACAGAGGACTATGGCTACACCTTC. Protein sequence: CASSLTFTEDYGYTF.

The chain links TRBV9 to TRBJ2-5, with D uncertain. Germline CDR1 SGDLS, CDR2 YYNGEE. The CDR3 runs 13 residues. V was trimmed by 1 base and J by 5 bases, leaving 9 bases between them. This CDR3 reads CASSVMSEETQYF. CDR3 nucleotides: TGTGCCAGCAGCGTAATGTCGGAGGAGACCCAGTACTTC.

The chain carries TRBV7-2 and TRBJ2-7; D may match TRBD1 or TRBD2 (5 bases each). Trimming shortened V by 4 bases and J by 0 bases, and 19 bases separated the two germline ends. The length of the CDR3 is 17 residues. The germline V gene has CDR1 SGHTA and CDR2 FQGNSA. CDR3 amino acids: CASSYRPPGPSSYEQYF. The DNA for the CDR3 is TGTGCCAGCAGCTACCGACCACCGGGGCCCAGCTCCTACGAGCAGTACTTC.

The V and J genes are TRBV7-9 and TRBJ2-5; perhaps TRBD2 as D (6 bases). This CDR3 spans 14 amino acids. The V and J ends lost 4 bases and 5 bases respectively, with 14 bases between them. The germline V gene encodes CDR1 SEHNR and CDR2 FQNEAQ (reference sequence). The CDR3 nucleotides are TGTGCCAGCAGCTACCGGGCGGGATATGAGACCCAGTACTTC. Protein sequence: CASSYRAGYETQYF.

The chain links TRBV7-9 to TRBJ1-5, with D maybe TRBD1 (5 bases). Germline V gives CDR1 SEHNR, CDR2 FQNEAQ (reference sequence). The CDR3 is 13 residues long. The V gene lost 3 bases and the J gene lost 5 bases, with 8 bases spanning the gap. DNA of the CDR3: TGTGCCAGCAGCTTGTGGGGGGATCAGCCCCAGCATTTT. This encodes CASSLWGDQPQHF.

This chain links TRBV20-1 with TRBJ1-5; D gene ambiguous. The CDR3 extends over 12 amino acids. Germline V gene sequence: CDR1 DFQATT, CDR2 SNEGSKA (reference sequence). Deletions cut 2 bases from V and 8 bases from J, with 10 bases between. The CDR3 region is CSARRAAEPQHF. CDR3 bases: TGCAGTGCTAGAAGGGCGGCCGAGCCCCAGCATTTT.

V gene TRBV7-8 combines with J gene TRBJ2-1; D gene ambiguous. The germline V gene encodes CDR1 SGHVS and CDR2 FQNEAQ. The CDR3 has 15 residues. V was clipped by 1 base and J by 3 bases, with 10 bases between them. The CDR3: CASSLDSEDYNEQFF. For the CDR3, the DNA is TGTGCCAGCAGCTTAGATTCCGAAGACTACAATGAGCAGTTCTTC.

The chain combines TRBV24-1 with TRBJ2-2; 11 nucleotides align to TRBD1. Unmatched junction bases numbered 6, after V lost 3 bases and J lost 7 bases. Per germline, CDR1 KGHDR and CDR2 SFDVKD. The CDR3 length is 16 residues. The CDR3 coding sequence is TGTGCCACCAGTGATGCGGACAGGGGGCAAGGCGGGGAGCTGTTTTTT. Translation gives CATSDADRGQGGELFF.

The chain's CDR3 is CATTPGTGGRNIQYF. The CDR3 bases are TGTGCCACCACCCCCGGGACAGGGGGACGGAACATTCAGTACTTC. The chain employs TRBV28 and TRBJ2-4, with 11 bases lining up with TRBD1. Germline assignment: CDR1 MDHEN and CDR2 SYDVKM. The CDR3 spans 15 residues. With 10 bases clipped from V and 7 bases from J, the junction kept 12 bases outside the gene matches.

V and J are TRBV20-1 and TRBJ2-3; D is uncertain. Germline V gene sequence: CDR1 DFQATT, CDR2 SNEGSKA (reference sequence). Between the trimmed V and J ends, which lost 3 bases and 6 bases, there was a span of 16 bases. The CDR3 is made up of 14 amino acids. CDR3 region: CSASLRPPLDTQYF. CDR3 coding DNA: TGCAGTGCTAGTTTGCGACCTCCCCTGGATACGCAGTATTTT.

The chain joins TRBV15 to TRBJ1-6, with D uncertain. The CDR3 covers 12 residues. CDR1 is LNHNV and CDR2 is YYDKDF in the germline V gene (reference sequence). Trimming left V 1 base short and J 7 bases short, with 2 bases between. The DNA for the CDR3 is TGTGCCACCAGCAGAGCCAATTCACCCCTCCACTTT. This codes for CATSRANSPLHF. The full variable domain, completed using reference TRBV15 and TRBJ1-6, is DAMVIQNPRYQVTQFGKPVTLSCSQTLNHNVMYWYQQKSSQAPKLLFHYYDKDFNNEADTPDNFQSRRPNTSFCFLDIRSPGLGDTAMYLCATSRANSPLHFGNGTRLTVT.

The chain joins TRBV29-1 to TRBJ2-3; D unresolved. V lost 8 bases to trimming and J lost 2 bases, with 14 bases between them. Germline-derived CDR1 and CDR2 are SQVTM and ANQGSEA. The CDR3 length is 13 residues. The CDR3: CSTWQPYTDTQYF. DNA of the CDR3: TGCAGCACCTGGCAGCCTTACACAGATACGCAGTATTTT.

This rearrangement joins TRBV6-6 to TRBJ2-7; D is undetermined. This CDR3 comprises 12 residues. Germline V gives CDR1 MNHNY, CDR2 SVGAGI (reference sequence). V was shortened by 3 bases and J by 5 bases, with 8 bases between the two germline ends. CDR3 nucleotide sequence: TGTGCCAGCAGTTATGCTGAGGACGAGCAGTACGTC. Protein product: CASSYAEDEQYV.